What follows is one T cell receptor (beta chain) and its context. V was pared by 0 bases and J by 5 bases, with 14 bases between. The CDR3 spans 15 residues. Germline values: CDR1 MNHEY, CDR2 SVGAGI. The table came from immunoSEQ multiplex PCR; TCRdb's copy has only in-frame clones and leaves some out. The sample includes 260,000 or so clones, roughly 86% seen only once; the top ten take more than 0.55%. These data belong to a study of blood T cell repertoires in COVID-19. Across the study: PBMCs, B-cell-depleted T cells, or T cells were the source of the cDNA or gDNA that made up the material.

The receptor comes from a human donor in a cohort sampled during active COVID-19. The chain employs TRBV6-5 and TRBJ2-7; D perhaps matches TRBD1 (6 bases). Sequenced material: peripheral blood. The CDR3 here is CASSYSRSTGHEQYF. The CDR3 nucleotides read TGTGCCAGCAGTTACTCGAGGTCAACAGGGCACGAGCAGTACTTC.